The TCR beta chain under discussion was sequenced for a study of technical replicates of blood from several donors. This CDR3 has 13 amino acids. V gave up 3 bases and J gave up 1 base, with 7 bases separating them. CDR1 and CDR2 (germline): LNHDA, SQIVND (reference sequence). The assay was immunoSEQ multiplex PCR, and TCRdb's table has in-frame clones only and misses some. The profile shows roughly 13,000 clones, approximately 84% of them singletons. The material sequenced was PBMCs. The TCR originated in a human donor in good health. The chain joins TRBV19 to TRBJ2-7; D is perhaps TRBD2 (5 bases). The CDR3 region is CASSIDYSYEQYF. In DNA, the CDR3 is TGTGCCAGTAGTATTGACTATTCCTACGAGCAGTACTTC.